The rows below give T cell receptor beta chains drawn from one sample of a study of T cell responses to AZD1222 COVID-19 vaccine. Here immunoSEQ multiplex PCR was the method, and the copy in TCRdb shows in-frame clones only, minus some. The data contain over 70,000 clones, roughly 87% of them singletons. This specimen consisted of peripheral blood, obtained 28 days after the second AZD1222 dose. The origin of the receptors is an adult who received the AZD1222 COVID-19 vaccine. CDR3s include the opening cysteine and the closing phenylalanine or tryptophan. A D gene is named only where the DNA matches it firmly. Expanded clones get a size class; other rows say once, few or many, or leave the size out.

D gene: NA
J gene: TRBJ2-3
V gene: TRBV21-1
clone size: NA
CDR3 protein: CASSKCFQSHTQYF
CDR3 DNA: TGTGCCAGCAGCAAATGCTTCCAGTCTCATACGCAGTATTTT

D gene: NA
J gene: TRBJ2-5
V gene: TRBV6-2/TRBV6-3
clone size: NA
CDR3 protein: CASSFAGTIQETQYF
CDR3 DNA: TGTGCCAGCAGTTTCGCGGGGACCATCCAAGAGACCCAGTACTTC

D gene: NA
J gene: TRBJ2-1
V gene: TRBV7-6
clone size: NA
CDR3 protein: CASSFDSGPYNEQFF
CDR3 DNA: TGTGCCAGCAGCTTTGATTCGGGTCCCTACAATGAGCAGTTCTTC

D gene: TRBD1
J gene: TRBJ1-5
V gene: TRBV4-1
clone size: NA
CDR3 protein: CASSQGVGGVQANQPQHF
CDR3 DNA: TGCGCCAGCAGCCAAGGGGTAGGGGGCGTTCAGGCTAATCAGCCCCAGCATTTT

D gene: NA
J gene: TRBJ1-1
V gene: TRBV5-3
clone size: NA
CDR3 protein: CARSSVEGSTGKAFF
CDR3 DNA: TGTGCCAGAAGTTCTGTTGAGGGGTCAACAGGGAAAGCTTTCTTT

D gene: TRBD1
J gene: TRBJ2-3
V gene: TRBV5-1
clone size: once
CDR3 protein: CASSFQPRQGSTDTQYF
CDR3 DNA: TGCGCCAGCAGTTTCCAACCAAGACAGGGGAGCACAGATACGCAGTATTTT

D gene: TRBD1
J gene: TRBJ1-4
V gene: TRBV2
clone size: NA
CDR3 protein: CAGSGDRVNGEKLFF
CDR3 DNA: TGTGCCGGTTCCGGGGACAGGGTGAATGGTGAAAAACTGTTTTTT

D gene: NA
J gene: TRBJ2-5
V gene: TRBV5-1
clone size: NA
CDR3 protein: CASSYKETQYF
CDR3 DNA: TGCGCCAGCAGCTATAAAGAGACCCAGTACTTC

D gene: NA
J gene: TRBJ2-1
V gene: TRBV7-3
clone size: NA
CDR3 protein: CASSLMPSSSYNEQFF
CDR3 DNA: TGTGCCAGCAGCTTAATGCCCTCGAGCTCCTACAATGAGCAGTTCTTC

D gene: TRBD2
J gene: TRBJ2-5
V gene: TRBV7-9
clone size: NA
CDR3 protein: CASSRLAEKETQYF
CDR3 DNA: TGTGCCAGCAGCCGACTAGCGGAGAAAGAGACCCAGTACTTC

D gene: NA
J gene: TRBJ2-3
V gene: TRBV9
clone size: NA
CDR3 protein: CASSPGILTPTGDTQYF
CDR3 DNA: TGTGCCAGCAGCCCGGGGATCCTGACCCCAACGGGAGATACGCAGTATTTT

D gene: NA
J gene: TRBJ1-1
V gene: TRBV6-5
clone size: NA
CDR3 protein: CASSYSLGGPGTEAFF
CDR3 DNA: TGTGCCAGCAGTTACTCTCTCGGAGGCCCCGGCACTGAAGCTTTCTTT

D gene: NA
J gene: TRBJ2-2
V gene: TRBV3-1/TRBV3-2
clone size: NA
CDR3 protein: CASSQAGTPNTGELFF
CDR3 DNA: TGTGCCAGCAGCCAAGCCGGGACTCCGAACACCGGGGAGCTGTTTTTT

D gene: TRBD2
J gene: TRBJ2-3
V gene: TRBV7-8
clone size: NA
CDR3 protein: CASSLEAGGPTDTQYF
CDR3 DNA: TGTGCCAGCAGCTTAGAGGCGGGGGGACCCACAGATACGCAGTATTTT

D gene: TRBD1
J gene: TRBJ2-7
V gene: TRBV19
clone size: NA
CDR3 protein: CASSGTGYEQYF
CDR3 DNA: TGTGCCAGTTCCGGGACAGGCTACGAGCAGTACTTC

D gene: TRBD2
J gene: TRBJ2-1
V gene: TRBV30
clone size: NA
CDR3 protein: CAWSFSGLAGDEQFF
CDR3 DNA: TGTGCCTGGAGTTTCTCGGGACTAGCGGGGGATGAGCAGTTCTTC

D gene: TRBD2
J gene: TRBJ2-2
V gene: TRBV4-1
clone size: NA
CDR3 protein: CASSQGVPAGISGELFF
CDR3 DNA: TGCGCCAGCAGCCAAGGTGTCCCAGCGGGGATCAGCGGGGAGCTGTTTTTT

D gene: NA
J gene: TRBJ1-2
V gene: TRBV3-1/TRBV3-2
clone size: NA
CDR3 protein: CASSGTEEAGYTF
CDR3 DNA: TGTGCCAGCAGCGGCACCGAGGAGGCTGGCTACACCTTC

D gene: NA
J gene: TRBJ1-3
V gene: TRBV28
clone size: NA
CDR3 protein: CASRHTGLPGNTIYF
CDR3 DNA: TGTGCCAGCAGACACACAGGTTTACCTGGAAACACCATATATTTT

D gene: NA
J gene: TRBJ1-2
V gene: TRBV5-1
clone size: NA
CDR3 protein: CASSSLNFYTF
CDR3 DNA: TGCGCCAGCAGCTCCCTGAATTTCTACACCTTC

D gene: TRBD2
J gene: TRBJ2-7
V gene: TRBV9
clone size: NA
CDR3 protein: CASSVSSGGREQYF
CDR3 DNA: TGTGCCAGCAGCGTATCTAGCGGGGGTCGGGAGCAGTACTTC

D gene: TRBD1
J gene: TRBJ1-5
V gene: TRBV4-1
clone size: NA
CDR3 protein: CASSLGQGNSNQPQHF
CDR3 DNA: TGCGCCAGCAGCCTTGGACAGGGGAATAGCAATCAGCCCCAGCATTTT

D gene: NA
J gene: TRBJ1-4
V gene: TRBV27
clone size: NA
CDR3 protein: CASSLTGRDEKLFF
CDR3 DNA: TGTGCCAGCAGTCTAACAGGGCGGGATGAAAAACTGTTTTTT

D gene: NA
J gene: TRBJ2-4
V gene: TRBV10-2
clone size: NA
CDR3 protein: CASSGDGQLAKNIQYF
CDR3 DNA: TGCGCCAGCAGTGGGGACGGACAGCTAGCCAAAAACATTCAGTACTTC

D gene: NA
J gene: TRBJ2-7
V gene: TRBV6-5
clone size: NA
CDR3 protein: CASSDPRGPTYEQYF
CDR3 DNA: TGTGCCAGCAGCGACCCCAGGGGCCCCACCTACGAGCAGTACTTC

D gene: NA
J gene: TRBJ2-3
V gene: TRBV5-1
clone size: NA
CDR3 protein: CASSLARGTSYTDTQYF
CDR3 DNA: TGCGCCAGCAGCTTGGCCCGGGGGACATCCTACACAGATACGCAGTATTTT

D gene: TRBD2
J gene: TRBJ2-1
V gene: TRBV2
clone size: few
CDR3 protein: CASSLDLAGTNEQFF
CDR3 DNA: TGTGCCAGCAGTTTGGATCTAGCGGGAACCAATGAGCAGTTCTTC

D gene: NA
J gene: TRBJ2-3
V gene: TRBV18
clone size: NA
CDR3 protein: CASSPTREADTQYF
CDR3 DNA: TGTGCCAGCTCACCTACCAGGGAGGCAGATACGCAGTATTTT

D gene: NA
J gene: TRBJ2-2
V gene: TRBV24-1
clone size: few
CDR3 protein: CATPCRAPSTGELFF
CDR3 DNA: TGTGCCACCCCTTGTAGGGCGCCGAGCACCGGGGAGCTGTTTTTT

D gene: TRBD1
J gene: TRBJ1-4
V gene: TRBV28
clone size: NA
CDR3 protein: CASREQGLGEKLFF
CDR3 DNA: TGTGCCAGCAGAGAACAGGGGTTAGGTGAAAAACTGTTTTTT

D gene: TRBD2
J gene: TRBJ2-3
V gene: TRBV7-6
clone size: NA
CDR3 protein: CASSRGTSGGRADTQYF
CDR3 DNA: TGTGCCAGCAGCAGAGGGACTAGCGGGGGGAGGGCAGATACGCAGTATTTT

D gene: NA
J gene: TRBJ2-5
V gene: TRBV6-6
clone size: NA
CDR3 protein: CASSYSGAGYQETQYF
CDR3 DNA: TGTGCCAGCAGTTACTCGGGGGCGGGGTACCAAGAGACCCAGTACTTC

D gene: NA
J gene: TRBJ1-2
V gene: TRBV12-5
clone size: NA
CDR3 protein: CASGLDSNYGYTF
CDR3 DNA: TGTGCTAGTGGTTTAGACAGTAACTATGGCTACACCTTC

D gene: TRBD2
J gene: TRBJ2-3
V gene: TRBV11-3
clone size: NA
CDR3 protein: CASSLGATSGGHSTDTQYF
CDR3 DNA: TGTGCCAGCAGCTTAGGGGCGACTAGCGGGGGACACAGCACAGATACGCAGTATTTT

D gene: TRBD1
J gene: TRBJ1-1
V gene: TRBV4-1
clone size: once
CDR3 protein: CASSQPGTVNTEAFF
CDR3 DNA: TGCGCCAGCAGCCAACCCGGGACAGTGAACACTGAAGCTTTCTTT

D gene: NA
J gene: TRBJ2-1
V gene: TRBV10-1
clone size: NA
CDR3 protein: CASSAETYNEQFF
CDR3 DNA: TGCGCCAGCAGTGCCGAAACCTACAATGAGCAGTTCTTC

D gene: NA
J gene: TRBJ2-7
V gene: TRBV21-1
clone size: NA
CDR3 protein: CASRPQGDRRLADSYEQYF
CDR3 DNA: TGTGCCAGCAGGCCACAGGGGGACCGGCGGTTAGCGGATTCGTACGAGCAGTACTTC

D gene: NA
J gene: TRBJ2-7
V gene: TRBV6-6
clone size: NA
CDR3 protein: CASSYFDRVDEQYF
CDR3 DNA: TGTGCCAGCAGTTACTTCGACAGAGTGGACGAGCAGTACTTC

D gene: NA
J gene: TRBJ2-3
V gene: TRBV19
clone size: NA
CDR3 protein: CASEDNTDTQYF
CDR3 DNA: TGTGCCAGTGAGGACAACACAGATACGCAGTATTTT

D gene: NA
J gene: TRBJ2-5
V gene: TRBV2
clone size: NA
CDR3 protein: CASSEGAFQETQYF
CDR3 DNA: TGTGCCAGCAGTGAAGGGGCATTCCAAGAGACCCAGTACTTC

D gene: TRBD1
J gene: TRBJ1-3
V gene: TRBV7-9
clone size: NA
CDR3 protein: CASSSLGQDHGNTIYF
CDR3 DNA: TGTGCCAGCAGCTCCCTCGGACAGGATCATGGAAACACCATATATTTT

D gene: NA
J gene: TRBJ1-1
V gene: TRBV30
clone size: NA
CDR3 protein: CAWSAGVGGNTEAFF
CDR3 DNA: TGTGCCTGGAGTGCCGGGGTGGGAGGAAACACTGAAGCTTTCTTT

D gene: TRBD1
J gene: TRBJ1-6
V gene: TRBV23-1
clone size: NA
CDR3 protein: CATITSRDRFYSPLHF
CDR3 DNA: TGCGCCACAATAACGAGCCGGGACAGGTTTTATTCACCCCTCCACTTT

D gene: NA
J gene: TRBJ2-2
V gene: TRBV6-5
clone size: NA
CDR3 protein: CASSYGYTGELFF
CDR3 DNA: TGTGCCAGCAGTTACGGATACACCGGGGAGCTGTTTTTT

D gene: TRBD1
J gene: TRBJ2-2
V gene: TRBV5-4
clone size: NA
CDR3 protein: CASRINRGSTGELFF
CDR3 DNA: TGTGCCAGCAGGATTAACAGGGGTAGCACCGGGGAGCTGTTTTTT

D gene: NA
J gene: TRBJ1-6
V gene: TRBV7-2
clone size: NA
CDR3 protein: CAVHAAGASPLHF
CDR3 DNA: TGTGCCGTCCATGCCGCCGGGGCTTCACCCCTCCACTTT

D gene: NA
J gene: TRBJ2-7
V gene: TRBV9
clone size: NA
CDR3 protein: CASSVGGSSYEQYF
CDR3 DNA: TGTGCCAGCAGCGTAGGTGGCAGCTCCTACGAGCAGTACTTC

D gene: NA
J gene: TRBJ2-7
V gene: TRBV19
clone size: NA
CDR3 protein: CASSQQGPYEQYF
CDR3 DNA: TGTGCCAGTAGTCAGCAGGGGCCCTACGAGCAGTACTTC

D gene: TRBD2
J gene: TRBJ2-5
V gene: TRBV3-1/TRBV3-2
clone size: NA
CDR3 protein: CASSQDSLSGGTETQYF
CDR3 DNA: TGTGCCAGCAGCCAAGACTCCCTTAGCGGGGGGACGGAGACCCAGTACTTC

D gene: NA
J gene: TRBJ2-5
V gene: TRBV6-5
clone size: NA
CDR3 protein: CASTRGGETQYF
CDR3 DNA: TGTGCCAGCACCAGAGGGGGAGAGACCCAGTACTTC

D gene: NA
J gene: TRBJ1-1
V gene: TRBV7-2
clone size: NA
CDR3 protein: CASSSPGRNTEAFF
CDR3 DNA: TGTGCCAGCAGCTCACCCGGTCGGAACACTGAAGCTTTCTTT

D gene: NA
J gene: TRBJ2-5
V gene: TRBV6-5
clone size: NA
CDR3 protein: CASSSPGQVIQETQYF
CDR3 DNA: TGTGCCAGCAGTTCCCCGGGACAAGTGATTCAAGAGACCCAGTACTTC

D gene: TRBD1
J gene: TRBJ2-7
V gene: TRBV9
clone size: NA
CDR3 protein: CASSGNPGTDNSYEQYF
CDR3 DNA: TGTGCCAGCAGCGGGAACCCCGGGACAGATAACTCCTACGAGCAGTACTTC